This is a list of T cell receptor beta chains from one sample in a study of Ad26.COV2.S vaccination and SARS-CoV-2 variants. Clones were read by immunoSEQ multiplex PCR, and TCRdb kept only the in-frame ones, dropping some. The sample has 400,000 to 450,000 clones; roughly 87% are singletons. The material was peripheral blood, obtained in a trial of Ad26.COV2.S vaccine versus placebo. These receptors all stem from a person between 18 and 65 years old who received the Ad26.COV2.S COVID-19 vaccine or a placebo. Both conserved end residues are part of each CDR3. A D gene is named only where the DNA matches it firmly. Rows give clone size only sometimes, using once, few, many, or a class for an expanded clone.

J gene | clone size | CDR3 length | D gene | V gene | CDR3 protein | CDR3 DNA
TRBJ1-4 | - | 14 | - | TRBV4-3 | CASSQEWGSKKLFF | TGCGCCAGCAGCCAAGAGTGGGGGTCTAAAAAACTGTTTTTT
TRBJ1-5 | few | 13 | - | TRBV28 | CASRGRRNQPQHF | TGTGCCAGCAGGGGGCGGCGCAATCAGCCCCAGCATTTT
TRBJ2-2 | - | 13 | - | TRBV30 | CAWSGLITGELFF | TGTGCCTGGAGTGGACTAATAACCGGGGAGCTGTTTTTT
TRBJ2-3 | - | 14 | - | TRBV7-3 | CASSSGVGTDTQYF | TGTGCCAGCAGCTCGGGGGTGGGCACAGATACGCAGTATTTT
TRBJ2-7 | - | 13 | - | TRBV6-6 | CASSYGEDYEQYF | TGTGCCAGCAGTTACGGGGAGGACTACGAGCAGTACTTC
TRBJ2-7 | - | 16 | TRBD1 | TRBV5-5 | CASIRSPGQGAGEQYF | TGTGCCAGCATCCGAAGTCCGGGACAGGGGGCAGGTGAGCAGTACTTC
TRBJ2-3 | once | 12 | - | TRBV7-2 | CASSPSTDTQYF | TGTGCCAGCAGCCCTAGCACAGATACGCAGTATTTT
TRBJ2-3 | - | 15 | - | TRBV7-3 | CASSLGGEITDTQYF | TGTGCCAGCAGCTTAGGTGGAGAGATCACAGATACGCAGTATTTT
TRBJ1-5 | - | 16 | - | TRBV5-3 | CARSSGTGDSNQPQHF | TGTGCCAGAAGCTCAGGGACGGGCGATAGCAATCAGCCCCAGCATTTT
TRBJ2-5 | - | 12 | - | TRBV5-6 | CASSLVVETQYF | TGTGCCAGCAGCTTGGTAGTGGAGACCCAGTACTTC
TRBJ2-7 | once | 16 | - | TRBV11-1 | CASSIWTVSNSYEQYF | TGTGCCAGCAGCATATGGACAGTTTCCAACTCCTACGAGCAGTACTTC
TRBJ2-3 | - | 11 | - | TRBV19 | CASSMGDTQYF | TGTGCCAGTAGTATGGGAGATACGCAGTATTTT
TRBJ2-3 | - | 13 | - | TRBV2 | CASPRGDSYTQYF | TGTGCCAGCCCACGAGGGGACTCCTATACGCAGTATTTT
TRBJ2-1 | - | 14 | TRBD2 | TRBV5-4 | CASSLGDYHNEQFF | TGTGCCAGCAGCTTGGGGGACTACCACAATGAGCAGTTCTTC
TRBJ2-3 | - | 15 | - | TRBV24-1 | CATSDPSPSTDTQYF | TGTGCCACCAGTGATCCAAGCCCTAGCACAGATACGCAGTATTTT
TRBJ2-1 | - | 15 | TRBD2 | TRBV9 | CASSYRTSDYNEQFF | TGTGCCAGCAGCTACCGGACTAGCGACTACAATGAGCAGTTCTTC
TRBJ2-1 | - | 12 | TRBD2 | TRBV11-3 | CASSFAGGEQFF | TGTGCCAGCAGCTTTGCGGGGGGCGAGCAGTTCTTC
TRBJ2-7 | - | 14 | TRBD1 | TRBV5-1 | CASSPRQGTYEQYF | TGCGCCAGCAGCCCCCGACAGGGTACCTACGAGCAGTACTTC
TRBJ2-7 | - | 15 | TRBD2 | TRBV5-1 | CASSFGREGRSEQYF | TGCGCCAGCAGCTTCGGGCGGGAGGGCAGGAGTGAGCAGTACTTC
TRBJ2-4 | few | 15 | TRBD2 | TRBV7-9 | CASSSGLDGKNIQYF | TGTGCCAGCAGTTCCGGACTAGACGGCAAAAACATTCAGTACTTC
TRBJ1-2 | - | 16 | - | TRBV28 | CASSFRSFQNNYGYTF | TGTGCCAGCAGTTTCCGAAGTTTCCAAAACAACTATGGCTACACCTTC
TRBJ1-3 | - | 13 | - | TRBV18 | CASSLDGGNTIYF | TGTGCCAGCTCCTTGGACGGTGGAAACACCATATATTTT
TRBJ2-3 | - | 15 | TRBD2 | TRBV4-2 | CASSQGGLATDTQYF | TGTGCCAGCAGCCAAGGGGGACTAGCAACGGATACGCAGTATTTT
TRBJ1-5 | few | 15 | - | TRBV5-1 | CASNLTDRTNQPQHF | TGCGCCAGCAACCTGACCGACAGGACCAATCAGCCCCAGCATTTT
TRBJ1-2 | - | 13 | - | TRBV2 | CASILQDNYGYTF | TGTGCCAGCATTCTACAGGATAACTATGGCTACACCTTC
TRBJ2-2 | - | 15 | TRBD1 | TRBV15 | CATSRVTGGTGELFF | TGTGCCACCAGCAGAGTAACAGGGGGGACCGGGGAGCTGTTTTTT
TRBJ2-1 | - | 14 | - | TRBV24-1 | CATSDLGTYNEQFF | TGTGCCACCAGTGATTTGGGGACTTACAATGAGCAGTTCTTC
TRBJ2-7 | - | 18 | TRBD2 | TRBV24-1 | CATSDFEALASGTYEQYF | TGTGCCACCAGTGATTTTGAAGCCTTAGCTAGCGGAACCTACGAGCAGTACTTC
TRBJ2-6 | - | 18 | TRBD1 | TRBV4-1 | CASSLSGTDLSGANVLTF | TGCGCCAGCAGCCTCTCGGGGACAGACCTCTCTGGGGCCAACGTCCTGACTTTC
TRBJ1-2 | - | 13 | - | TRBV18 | CASSPGGNYGYTF | TGTGCCAGCTCACCAGGGGGCAACTATGGCTACACCTTC
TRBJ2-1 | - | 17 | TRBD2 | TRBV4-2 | CASSQVGSTSGSNEQFF | TGTGCCAGCAGCCAAGTGGGGTCGACTAGCGGGAGCAATGAGCAGTTCTTC
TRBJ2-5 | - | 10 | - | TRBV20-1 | CSATGIVPYF | TGCAGTGCTACCGGGATTGTGCCTTACTTC
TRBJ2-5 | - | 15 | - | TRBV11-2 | CASSPLGHLQETQYF | TGTGCCAGCAGCCCCCTTGGACACCTCCAAGAGACCCAGTACTTC